Below are 9 T cell receptor beta chains sequenced from a single sample in a study of cytomegalovirus exposure and HLA in healthy donors. In the PCR, 60 Vbeta and 13 Jbeta primers were used. Clones were sequenced by immunoSEQ multiplex PCR, and TCRdb holds only the in-frame ones, with some missing. The table shows over 85,000 clones, with roughly 79% occurring only once. Sequenced input: PBMCs. The receptors here all came from a man aged 25-40 years in good health and CMV-seronegative.

This chain links TRBV25-1 with TRBJ2-3; D not resolved. From germline, CDR1 is MGHDK and CDR2 SYGVNS. The V end was cut by 8 bases, the J end by 0 bases, with 9 bases between. The CDR3 is made up of 13 amino acids. The CDR3 DNA follows: TGTGCCAGCCGGTTCCCTAGCACAGATACGCAGTATTTT. This gives the protein CASRFPSTDTQYF.

The chain uses TRBV7-8 and TRBJ1-2; 10 nucleotides line up with TRBD1. J was trimmed by 9 bases and V by 5 bases; bases with no gene match: 15. This CDR3 is built from 16 residues. From germline, CDR1 is SGHVS and CDR2 FQNEAQ. The CDR3 loop is CASSGGTGVLRLSYTF. CDR3 DNA: TGTGCCAGCAGCGGAGGGACAGGGGTTCTGAGGTTGAGCTACACCTTC.

The chain links TRBV19 to TRBJ2-1, with D possibly TRBD2 on 5 matching bases. Trimming shortened V by 0 bases and J by 0 bases, and 18 bases separated the two germline ends. The V gene's germline CDR1 is LNHDA and CDR2 SQIVND (reference sequence). The CDR3 spans 19 residues. The CDR3, as DNA: TGTGCCAGTAGTATAGATTTGCAAGATCCGGGGAGCTCCTACAATGAGCAGTTCTTC. Its translation: CASSIDLQDPGSSYNEQFF.

J is TRBJ2-3 and V is TRBV11-2; the D gene is possibly TRBD2 (6 bases). The germline CDR1 and CDR2 sequences are SGHAT and FQNNGV. CDR3 size: 15 residues. Trimming pared 2 bases from V and 5 bases from J, leaving 14 bases between. The CDR3 DNA reads as TGTGCCAGCAGCTTAAGTGTGACTAGTCTAGATACGCAGTATTTT. It translates to CASSLSVTSLDTQYF.

This chain connects TRBV7-4 to TRBJ2-1; 10 nucleotides align to TRBD2. The CDR3 length is 15 residues. J lost 0 bases, V lost 6 bases, and 2 bases had no gene match. Germline CDR1 SGHVT, CDR2 SQSDAQ. The CDR3 region is CASRGLAVSYNEQFF. CDR3 coding DNA: TGTGCCAGCAGAGGACTAGCGGTCTCCTACAATGAGCAGTTCTTC.

The gene calls are TRBV27 and TRBJ1-4, with TRBD1 matching 9 bases. The germline V gene encodes CDR1 MNHEY and CDR2 SMNVEV (reference sequence). The CDR3 length is 15 residues. V lost 1 base to trimming and J lost 5 bases; unmatched junction nucleotides: 2. CDR3 sequence reads: CASSLYGQGNEKLFF. The CDR3 DNA reads as TGTGCCAGCAGTTTATATGGACAGGGGAATGAAAAACTGTTTTTT.

The chain links TRBV18 to TRBJ1-3; 8 nucleotides align to TRBD1. The germline V gene has CDR1 KGHSH and CDR2 LQKENI. There are 16 residues in the CDR3. The trim removed 4 bases at V and 0 bases at J, leaving 5 bases unmatched. Here the CDR3 DNA reads TGTGCCAGCTCACTGGGACAGGCTGGCTCTGGAAACACCATATATTTT. Amino acids: CASSLGQAGSGNTIYF.

The chain combines TRBV9 with TRBJ1-1; D is unresolved. Germline CDR1 is SGDLS and CDR2 is YYNGEE. The V end lost 0 bases, the J end lost 4 bases, and 13 bases lay between the germline ends. The CDR3 has 15 amino acids. DNA for the CDR3: TGTGCCAGCAGCGTAGACATGGGAGATGGCACTGAAGCTTTCTTT. This codes for CASSVDMGDGTEAFF.

Note on this clone: The sample contains more than one DNA sequence encoding this CDR3. The chain couples TRBV2 to TRBJ2-5; 9 bases map to TRBD1. V was pared by 9 bases and J by 5 bases, with 13 bases of the junction left unmatched. From germline, CDR1 is SNHLY and CDR2 FYNNEI. The CDR3 extends over 15 amino acids. The CDR3 coding sequence is TGTGCCAGTAGCTCCGGGACAGGGTACTCGGAGACCCAGTACTTC. This encodes CASSSGTGYSETQYF.